One sample yielded the 26 T cell receptor beta chains listed below, sequenced in a study of T cell repertoires in cytomegalovirus infection. Their antigens remain unidentified. TCRdb used MiXCR to reprocess the reads, holding one entry per CDR3 protein. Here the sample spans about 920,000 distinct CDR3 sequences, roughly 30% being singletons. The sequencing here drew on cultured CD8+ T cells from PBMCs, taken from culture after CMV antigen stimulation. The receptors originated from a human donor in good health (CMV status not recorded). Some clones in this sample may be carry-over from other donors' samples.

This clonotype was seen more than once but under ten times. The chain joins TRBV20-1 to TRBJ1-5; D possibly corresponds to TRBD1 (5 bases). The CDR3 runs 15 residues. Trimming removed 3 bases at V and 0 bases at J, with 12 bases between. CDR1 and CDR2 (germline): DFQATT, SNEGSKA (reference sequence). The CDR3 DNA is TGCAGTGCTAGTGGCAGGGCGGATAGCAATCAGCCCCAGCATTTT. Encoded protein: CSASGRADSNQPQHF.

There are a few counts of this clonotype. This sequence joins TRBV19 and TRBJ2-7; D gene uncertain. The CDR3 is 13 residues long. Germline V CDR1 and CDR2: LNHDA, SQIVND (reference sequence). V lost 3 bases, J lost 4 bases, and 10 bases lay in between. CDR3 DNA sequence: TGTGCCAGTAGTATTTCCCCCCAGTACGAGCAGTACTTC. Amino acid sequence: CASSISPQYEQYF.

This clonotype showed up just a few times. The chain combines TRBV7-6 with TRBJ1-2, with 7 bases matching TRBD1. Germline loops: CDR1 SGHVS, CDR2 FNYEAQ. The CDR3 has 16 amino acids. V was pared by 5 bases and J by 5 bases, with 14 bases of the junction left unmatched. In nucleotides, the CDR3 is TGTGCCAGCAGCCCCATGGAACAGGGGCGCGGTTATGGCTACACCTTC. Encoded protein: CASSPMEQGRGYGYTF.

The rearrangement joins TRBV27 to TRBJ2-7; D possibly corresponds to TRBD1 (5 bases). Germline CDR1 MNHEY, CDR2 SMNVEV (reference sequence). This CDR3 spans 14 amino acids. V was cut by 6 bases and J by 3 bases, with 15 bases left in between. The CDR3 nucleotides read TGTGCCAGCAGACCAATTGACAGTTTCTACGAGCAGTACGTC. Translating gives CASRPIDSFYEQYV.

In this sample, this clonotype turned up a few times. The chain carries TRBV10-3 and TRBJ1-6; D unresolved. Trimming left V 3 bases short and J 6 bases short, with 15 bases between. The CDR3 runs to 16 residues. In germline, CDR1 is ENHRY, CDR2 SYGVKD. The DNA for the CDR3 is TGTGCCATCAGTGACGTCTCGGCAGACGTTAATTCACCCCTCCACTTT. Translated, it gives CAISDVSADVNSPLHF.

This clonotype was picked up many times. V gene TRBV15 combines with J gene TRBJ2-7, with D unclear. Trimming took off 1 base at V and 5 bases at J, with 9 bases between the two ends. CDR3 size: 13 residues. CDR1 is LNHNV and CDR2 is YYDKDF in the germline V gene (reference sequence). CDR3 coding DNA: TGTGCCACCAGCAGAGTTCCCCCGAACGAGCAGTACTTC. It translates to CATSRVPPNEQYF.

The chain recombines TRBV5-1 with TRBJ1-5, with 7 bases fitting TRBD1. J gave up 6 bases and V 4 bases, and 13 bases lay outside the gene matches. This CDR3 spans 16 amino acids. Germline V gives CDR1 SGHRS, CDR2 YFSETQ. This chain's CDR3 is CASSTTPTGSGQPQHF. In DNA form, the CDR3 reads TGCGCCAGCAGCACAACGCCGACAGGGAGCGGTCAGCCCCAGCATTTT.

This clonotype occurred a few times. The chain recombines TRBV19 with TRBJ2-3; the D gene is possibly TRBD2 (5 bases). In germline, CDR1 is LNHDA, CDR2 SQIVND (reference sequence). The CDR3 extends over 17 amino acids. Trimming took off 4 bases at V and 0 bases at J, with 17 bases between the two ends. The CDR3 DNA sequence: TGTGCCAGTAGTACCCTCGGACTCTACCCTAGCACAGATACGCAGTATTTT. Its protein is CASSTLGLYPSTDTQYF.

The V and J genes are TRBV7-9 and TRBJ1-2; D remains ambiguous. The CDR3 runs 13 residues. Per the germline V gene, CDR1 is SEHNR and CDR2 is FQNEAQ (reference sequence). V was pared by 5 bases and J by 5 bases, with 12 bases between. CDR3 nucleotides: TGTGCCAGCAGCCCTCCCCTAGAATATGGCTACACCTTC. The encoded protein is CASSPPLEYGYTF.

The chain combines TRBV20-1 with TRBJ2-2; 7 bases are shared with TRBD2. The CDR3 sequence is 16 residues long. Germline lookup yields CDR1 DFQATT and CDR2 SNEGSKA (reference sequence). V lost 0 bases, J lost 0 bases, and 4 bases stayed unmatched. The CDR3 loop is CSARDWGGANTGELFF. As DNA, the CDR3 is TGCAGTGCTAGAGACTGGGGGGGGGCGAACACCGGGGAGCTGTTTTTT.

The gene calls are TRBV6-8 and TRBJ1-1; 7 bases fit TRBD1. The CDR3 is made up of 15 amino acids. Germline CDR1 is MNHGY and CDR2 is SAAAGT. Trimming removed 10 bases from V and 0 bases from J; junction bases left unmatched: 11. CDR3 sequence: CATRQGPYMNTEAFF. The CDR3 DNA reads TGTGCCACACGACAGGGTCCTTATATGAACACTGAAGCTTTCTTT.

As for this clonotype: One junction end disagrees with the germline gene, perhaps due to a read error. The chain has TRBV7-4 and TRBJ1-2; maybe TRBD1 (5 bases). The CDR3 has 14 amino acids. Germline CDR1 and CDR2: SGHVT and SQSDAQ. Here the CDR3 reads CVSSLAGRNYGYTF. The CDR3 nucleotides read TGTGTCAGCAGCTTAGCGGGACGGAACTATGGCTACACCTTC.

This clonotype came up a few times. The chain recombines TRBV12-3 or TRBV12-4 with TRBJ1-1; D is ambiguous. This CDR3 has 13 residues. V dropped 7 bases and J dropped 1 base, with 10 bases sitting between them. CDR3 nucleotide sequence: TGTGCCAGCACCCCGGGCCCGAACACTGAAGCTTTCTTT. This encodes CASTPGPNTEAFF.

The rearrangement joins TRBV7-9 to TRBJ2-2; 7 nucleotides match TRBD1. The CDR3 runs 19 residues. V was clipped by 4 bases and J by 5 bases; unmatched bases: 19. From germline, CDR1 is SEHNR and CDR2 FQNEAQ (reference sequence). CDR3: CASSSGETRRQGGTGELFF. CDR3 nucleotides: TGTGCCAGCAGCTCGGGCGAAACCAGAAGACAGGGTGGGACCGGGGAGCTGTTTTTT.

The chain recombines TRBV20-1 with TRBJ2-1; no clear D gene. CDR3 size: 14 residues. The germline V and J ends were trimmed by 2 bases and 3 bases, with 11 bases remaining between them. Germline V lookup: CDR1 DFQATT, CDR2 SNEGSKA (reference sequence). Written as DNA, the CDR3 is TGCAGTGCTAGACGGCTAGGAGACTACAATGAGCAGTTCTTC. This translates into CSARRLGDYNEQFF.

There are a few counts of this clonotype. CDR3 region: CASSSQVIQETQYF. For the CDR3, the DNA is TGTGCCAGCAGTTCACAGGTGATCCAAGAGACCCAGTACTTC. J is TRBJ2-5 and V is TRBV12-3 or TRBV12-4; TRBD1 might be the D (5 bases). V shed 4 bases and J shed 1 base, with 10 bases lying between them. The CDR3 totals 14 residues.

This chain links TRBV7-6 with TRBJ2-5; D tentatively reads TRBD1 or TRBD2 (5 bases each). The CDR3 has 15 residues. Trimming took off 5 bases at V and 4 bases at J, with 17 bases between the two ends. Germline CDR1 is SGHVS and CDR2 is FNYEAQ. The CDR3 is CASSPRDLAPETQYF. In DNA form, the CDR3 reads TGTGCCAGCAGCCCCCGGGACCTCGCCCCAGAGACCCAGTACTTC.

The rearrangement links TRBV28 to TRBJ2-7; D ambiguous. Deletions cut 4 bases from V and 7 bases from J, with 14 bases between. Germline CDR1 reads MDHEN; CDR2 reads SYDVKM. The CDR3 extends over 13 amino acids. CDR3 residues: CASSSGHPQEQYF. For the CDR3, the DNA is TGTGCCAGCAGTTCGGGCCACCCTCAAGAGCAGTACTTC. Complete variable domain (other parts from reference TRBV28 and TRBJ2-7): DVKVTQSSRYLVKRTGEKVFLECVQDMDHENMFWYRQDPGLGLRLIYFSYDVKMKEKGDIPEGYSVSREKKERFSLILESASTNQTSMYLCASSSGHPQEQYFGPGTRLTVT.

This clonotype was detected ten times or more. This chain connects TRBV7-6 to TRBJ2-2, with D perhaps TRBD1 (6 bases). Germline V lookup: CDR1 SGHVS, CDR2 FNYEAQ. This CDR3 is built from 16 residues. V was shortened by 5 bases and J by 4 bases, with 17 bases between the two germline ends. The CDR3 DNA sequence: TGTGCCAGCAGCCAGGGACACCTTTCTTCCACCGGGGAGCTGTTTTTT. It encodes CASSQGHLSSTGELFF. Filled out from reference TRBV7-6 and TRBJ2-2, the complete variable domain reads GAGVSQSPRYKVTKRGQDVALRCDPISGHVSLYWYRQALGQGPEFLTYFNYEAQQDKSGLPNDRFSAERPEGSISTLTIQRTEQRDSAMYRCASSQGHLSSTGELFFGEGSRLTVL.

This clonotype was found many times. V usage is TRBV7-8 and J usage is TRBJ1-5, with 7 bases fitting TRBD1. CDR3 length: 15 amino acids. Trimming at V came to 1 base and at J to 2 bases, leaving 2 bases not matched to a gene. Germline V lookup: CDR1 SGHVS, CDR2 FQNEAQ. The CDR3: CASSLDRGGNQPQHF. The CDR3 bases are TGTGCCAGCAGCTTAGACAGGGGTGGCAATCAGCCCCAGCATTTT.

The chain links TRBV29-1 to TRBJ1-2; D remains ambiguous. Germline V lookup: CDR1 SQVTM, CDR2 ANQGSEA. V lost 3 bases and J lost 4, with 3 bases in between. CDR3 length equals 10 residues. Here the CDR3 reads CSVEGYGYTF. The CDR3 bases are TGCAGCGTTGAGGGCTATGGCTACACCTTC.

V usage is TRBV10-3 and J usage is TRBJ2-5; D might be TRBD1 (6 bases). V shed 2 bases and J shed 4 bases, with 11 bases lying between them. CDR3 length: 14 amino acids. Germline CDR1 reads ENHRY; CDR2 reads SYGVKD. The DNA for the CDR3 is TGTGCCATCAGTGAGAACAGGGTTGGAGAGACCCAGTACTTC. It specifies CAISENRVGETQYF.

This clonotype was found a few times. V is TRBV6-2 or TRBV6-3 and J is TRBJ2-1; D is ambiguous. The germline V gene encodes CDR1 MNHEY and CDR2 SVGEGT. Deletions cut 2 bases from V and 4 bases from J, with 6 bases between. CDR3 length equals 13 residues. CDR3 DNA: TGTGCCAGCAGTTACCAACGATACAATGAGCAGTTCTTC. Its translation: CASSYQRYNEQFF.

The V call is TRBV20-1, the J call TRBJ2-6; perhaps TRBD2 as D (7 bases). The germline gives CDR1 DFQATT, CDR2 SNEGSKA (reference sequence). V shed 0 bases and J shed 4 bases, with 16 bases lying between them. The CDR3 loop spans 17 amino acids. Here the CDR3 reads CSARDWVGGRGANVLTF. In nucleotides, the CDR3 is TGCAGTGCTAGAGATTGGGTGGGGGGGCGCGGGGCCAACGTCCTGACTTTC.

This clonotype has a count of ten or more. The chain joins TRBV6-6 to TRBJ1-2; 7 bases agree with TRBD1. The CDR3 runs to 15 residues. Trimming removed 0 bases from V and 2 bases from J; junction bases left unmatched: 3. Germline assignment: CDR1 MNHNY and CDR2 SVGAGI (reference sequence). The CDR3 coding sequence is TGTGCCAGCAGTTACTCTGAGGACAGGAACTATGGCTACACCTTC. As protein: CASSYSEDRNYGYTF.

On this clonotype itself: The junction does not match germline at one end; this may be a read error. The gene calls are TRBV7-9 and TRBJ2-3; 8 positions agree with TRBD2. CDR1 is SEHNR, CDR2 FQNEAQ, per germline (reference sequence). This CDR3 has 15 residues. This CDR3 reads CANSLTSAGPDTQYF. CDR3 bases: TGTGCCAACAGCTTGACTAGCGCGGGTCCAGATACGCAGTATTTT.